This T cell receptor (beta chain) was identified during a study of patients and donors after allogeneic stem cell transplantation. TCRdb re-called the RT-PCR reads through MiXCR, storing one row per CDR3 protein. In the table there are some 960,000 distinct CDR3 sequences, around 17% of which are singletons. Ten or more counts support this clonotype. V was trimmed by 7 bases and J by 13 bases, leaving 19 bases between them. The germline CDR1 and CDR2 sequences are KGHSH and LQKENI. This CDR3 is 12 amino acids long. The source is a human donor who was either an allogeneic HSCT recipient or a stem cell or donor lymphocyte infusion donor (not recorded which). It is not recorded whose cells these are; they may come from a transplant donor. Source material: blood, either unsorted or a sorted T cell fraction (not recorded which). V is TRBV18 and J is TRBJ2-5, with D maybe TRBD2 (5 bases). The CDR3 protein is CASLDSGKSPYF. The CDR3 bases are TGTGCCAGCTTGGACTCGGGGAAATCCCCGTACTTC.